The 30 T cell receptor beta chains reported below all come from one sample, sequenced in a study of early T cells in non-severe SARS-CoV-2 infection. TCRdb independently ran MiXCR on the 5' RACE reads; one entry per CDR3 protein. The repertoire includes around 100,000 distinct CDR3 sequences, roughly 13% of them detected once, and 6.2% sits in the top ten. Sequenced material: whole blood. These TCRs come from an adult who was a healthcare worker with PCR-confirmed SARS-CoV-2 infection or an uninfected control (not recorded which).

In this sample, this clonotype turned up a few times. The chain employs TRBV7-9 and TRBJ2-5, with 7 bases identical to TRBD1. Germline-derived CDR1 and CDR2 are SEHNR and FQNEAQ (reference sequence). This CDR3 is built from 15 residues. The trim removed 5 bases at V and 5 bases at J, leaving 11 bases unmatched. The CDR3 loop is CASSKDRATVETQYF. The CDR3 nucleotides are TGTGCCAGCAGCAAAGACAGGGCCACCGTGGAGACCCAGTACTTC.

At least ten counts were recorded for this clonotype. CDR3 sequence (DNA): TGTGCCACCAGTGGCCATTCCACAGCCTCCTCCTACAATGAGCAGTTCTTC. This codes for CATSGHSTASSYNEQFF. The chain joins TRBV24-1 to TRBJ2-1; no definite D call. Germline CDR1 KGHDR, CDR2 SFDVKD. The V end lost 5 bases, the J end lost 0 bases, and 16 bases lay between the germline ends. The CDR3 has 17 amino acids.

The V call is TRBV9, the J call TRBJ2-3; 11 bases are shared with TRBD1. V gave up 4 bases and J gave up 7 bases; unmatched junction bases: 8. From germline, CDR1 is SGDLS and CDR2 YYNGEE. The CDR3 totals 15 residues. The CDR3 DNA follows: TGTGCCAGCAGCAAGGACAGGGGGCTAGGCTATACGCAGTATTTT. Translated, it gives CASSKDRGLGYTQYF.

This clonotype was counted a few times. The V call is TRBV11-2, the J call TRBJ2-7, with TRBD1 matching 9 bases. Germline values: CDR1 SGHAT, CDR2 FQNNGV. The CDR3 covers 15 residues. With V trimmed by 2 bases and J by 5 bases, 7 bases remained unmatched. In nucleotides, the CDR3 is TGTGCCAGCAGCTTACTACAGGGGGCGGGGAACGAGCAGTACTTC. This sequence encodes CASSLLQGAGNEQYF.

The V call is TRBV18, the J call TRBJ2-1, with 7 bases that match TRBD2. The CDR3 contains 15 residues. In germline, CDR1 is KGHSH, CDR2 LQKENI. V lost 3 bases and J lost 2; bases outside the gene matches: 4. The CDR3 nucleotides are TGTGCCAGCTCACCCTCACGGGAGGCCTACAATGAGCAGTTCTTC. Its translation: CASSPSREAYNEQFF. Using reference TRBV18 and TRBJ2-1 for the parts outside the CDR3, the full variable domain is NAGVMQNPRHLVRRRGQEARLRCSPMKGHSHVYWYRQLPEEGLKFMVYLQKENIIDESGMPKERFSAEFPKEGPSILRIQQVVRGDSAAYFCASSPSREAYNEQFFGPGTRLTVL.

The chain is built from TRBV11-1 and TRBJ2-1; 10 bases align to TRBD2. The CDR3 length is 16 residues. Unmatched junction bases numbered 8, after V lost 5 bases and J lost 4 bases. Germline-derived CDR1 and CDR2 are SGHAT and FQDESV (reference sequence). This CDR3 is CASSLSPSGRYNEQFF. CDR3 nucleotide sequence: TGTGCCAGCAGCCTCTCCCCTAGCGGGAGATACAATGAGCAGTTCTTC. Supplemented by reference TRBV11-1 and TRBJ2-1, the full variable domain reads EAEVAQSPRYKITEKSQAVAFWCDPISGHATLYWYRQILGQGPELLVQFQDESVVDDSQLPKDRFSAERLKGVDSTLKIQPAELGDSAMYLCASSLSPSGRYNEQFFGPGTRLTVL.

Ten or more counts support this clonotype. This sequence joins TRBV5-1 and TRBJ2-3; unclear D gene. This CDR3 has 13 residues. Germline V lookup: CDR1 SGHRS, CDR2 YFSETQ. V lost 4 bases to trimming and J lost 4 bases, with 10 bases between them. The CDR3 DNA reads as TGCGCCAGCAGCCCCGGCCGTCCAGATACGCAGTATTTT. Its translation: CASSPGRPDTQYF.

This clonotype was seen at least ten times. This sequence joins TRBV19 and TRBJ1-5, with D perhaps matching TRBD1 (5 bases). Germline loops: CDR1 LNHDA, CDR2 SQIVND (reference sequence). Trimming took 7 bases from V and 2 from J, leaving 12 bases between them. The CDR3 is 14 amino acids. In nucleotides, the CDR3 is TGTGCCAGTATTGGTTGGGGGGGCAATCAGCCCCAGCATTTT. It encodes CASIGWGGNQPQHF.

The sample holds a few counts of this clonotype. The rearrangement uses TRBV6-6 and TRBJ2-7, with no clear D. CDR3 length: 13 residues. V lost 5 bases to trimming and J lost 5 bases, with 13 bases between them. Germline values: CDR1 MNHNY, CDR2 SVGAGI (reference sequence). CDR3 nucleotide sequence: TGTGCCAGCAGTCGGACCGCTTTAAACGAGCAGTACTTC. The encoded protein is CASSRTALNEQYF.

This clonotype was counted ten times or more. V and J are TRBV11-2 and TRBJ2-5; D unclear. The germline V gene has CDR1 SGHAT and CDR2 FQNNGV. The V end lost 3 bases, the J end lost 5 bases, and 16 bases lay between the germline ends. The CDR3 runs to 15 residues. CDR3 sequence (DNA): TGTGCCAGCAGCTTTGGGCTACCCCTGGGGGAGACCCAGTACTTC. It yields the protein CASSFGLPLGETQYF.

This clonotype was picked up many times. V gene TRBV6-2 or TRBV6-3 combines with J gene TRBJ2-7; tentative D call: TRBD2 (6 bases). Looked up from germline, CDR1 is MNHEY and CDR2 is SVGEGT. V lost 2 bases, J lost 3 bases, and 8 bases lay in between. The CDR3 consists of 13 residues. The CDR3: CASSYADYYEQYF. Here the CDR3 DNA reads TGTGCCAGCAGTTACGCGGACTACTACGAGCAGTACTTC.

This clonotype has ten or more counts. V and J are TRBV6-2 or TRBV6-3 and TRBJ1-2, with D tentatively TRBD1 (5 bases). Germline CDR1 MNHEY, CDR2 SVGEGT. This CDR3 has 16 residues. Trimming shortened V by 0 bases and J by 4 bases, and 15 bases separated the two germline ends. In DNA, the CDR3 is TGTGCCAGCAGTTACTCGAGTAGGGGCGGCCTCTATGGCTACACCTTC. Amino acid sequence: CASSYSSRGGLYGYTF.

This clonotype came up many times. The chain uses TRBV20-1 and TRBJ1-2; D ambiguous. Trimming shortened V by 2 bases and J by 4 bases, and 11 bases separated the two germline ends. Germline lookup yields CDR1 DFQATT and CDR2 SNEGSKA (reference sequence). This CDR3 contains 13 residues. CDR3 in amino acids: CSARSALSYGYTF. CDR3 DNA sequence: TGCAGTGCTAGATCCGCACTCTCCTATGGCTACACCTTC.

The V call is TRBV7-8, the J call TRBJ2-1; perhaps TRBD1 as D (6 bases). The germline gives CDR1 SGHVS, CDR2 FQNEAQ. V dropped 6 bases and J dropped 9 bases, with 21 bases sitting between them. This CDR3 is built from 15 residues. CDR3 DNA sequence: TGTGCCAGCAGATTAAGATCGACAGGTTTTGGTGAGCAGTTCTTC. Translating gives CASRLRSTGFGEQFF. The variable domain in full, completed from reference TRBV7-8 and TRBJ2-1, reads GAGVSQSPRYKVAKRGQDVALRCDPISGHVSLFWYQQALGQGPEFLTYFQNEAQLDKSGLPSDRFFAERPEGSVSTLKIQRTQQEDSAVYLCASRLRSTGFGEQFFGPGTRLTVL.

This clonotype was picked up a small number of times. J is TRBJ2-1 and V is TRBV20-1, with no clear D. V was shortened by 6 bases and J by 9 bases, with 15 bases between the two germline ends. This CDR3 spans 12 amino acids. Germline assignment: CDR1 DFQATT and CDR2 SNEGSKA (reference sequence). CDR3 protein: CSAKGGLVEQFF. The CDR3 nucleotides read TGCAGTGCCAAAGGCGGCCTAGTTGAGCAGTTCTTC.

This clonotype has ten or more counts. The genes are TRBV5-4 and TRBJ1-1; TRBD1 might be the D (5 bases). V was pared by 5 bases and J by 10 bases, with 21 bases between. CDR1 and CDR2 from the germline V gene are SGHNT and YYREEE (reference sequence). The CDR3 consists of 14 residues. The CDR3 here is CASRLLGAPEVAFF. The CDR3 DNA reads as TGTGCCAGCAGGCTCCTTGGGGCGCCGGAGGTAGCTTTCTTT. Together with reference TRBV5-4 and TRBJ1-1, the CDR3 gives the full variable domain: ETGVTQSPTHLIKTRGQQVTLRCSSQSGHNTVSWYQQALGQGPQFIFQYYREEENGRGNFPPRFSGLQFPNYSSELNVNALELDDSALYLCASRLLGAPEVAFFGQGTRLTVV.

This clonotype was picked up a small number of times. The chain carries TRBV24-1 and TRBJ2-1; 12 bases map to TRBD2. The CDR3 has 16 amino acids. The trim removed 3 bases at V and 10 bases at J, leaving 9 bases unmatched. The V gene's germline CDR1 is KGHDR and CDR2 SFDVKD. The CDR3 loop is CATSDLAGGPVHEQFF. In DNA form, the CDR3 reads TGTGCCACCAGTGATCTAGCGGGAGGGCCCGTCCACGAGCAGTTCTTC.

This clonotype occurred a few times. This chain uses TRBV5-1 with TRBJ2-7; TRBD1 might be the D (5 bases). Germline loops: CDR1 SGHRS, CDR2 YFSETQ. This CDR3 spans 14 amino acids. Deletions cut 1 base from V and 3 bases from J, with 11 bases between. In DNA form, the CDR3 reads TGCGCCAGCAGCTTGATTCAGGGATTCTACGAGCAGTACTTC. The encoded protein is CASSLIQGFYEQYF.

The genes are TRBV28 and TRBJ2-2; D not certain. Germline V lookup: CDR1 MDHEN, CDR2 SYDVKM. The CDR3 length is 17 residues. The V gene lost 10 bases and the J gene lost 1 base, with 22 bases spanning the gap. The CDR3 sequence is CATREKGPYRNTGELFF. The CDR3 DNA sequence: TGTGCCACCAGAGAGAAGGGCCCCTACCGGAACACCGGGGAGCTGTTTTTT.

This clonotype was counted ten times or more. Written as DNA, the CDR3 is TGTGCCAGCTCACCATCAAGCTCCGGGACAGGGGACGGCTACACCTTC. It translates to CASSPSSSGTGDGYTF. J is TRBJ1-2 and V is TRBV18; TRBD1 matches 10 bases. V trimming: 2 bases; J trimming: 8 bases; junction bases outside the gene matches: 11. CDR1 is KGHSH and CDR2 is LQKENI in the germline V gene. The CDR3 runs 16 residues.

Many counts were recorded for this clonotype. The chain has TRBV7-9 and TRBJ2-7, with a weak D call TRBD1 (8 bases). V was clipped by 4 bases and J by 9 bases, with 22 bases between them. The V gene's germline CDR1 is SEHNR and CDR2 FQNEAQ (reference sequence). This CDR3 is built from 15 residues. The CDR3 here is CASSSPDRGLRGQYF. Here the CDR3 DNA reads TGTGCCAGCAGCTCGCCCGACAGGGGACTACGAGGGCAGTACTTC.

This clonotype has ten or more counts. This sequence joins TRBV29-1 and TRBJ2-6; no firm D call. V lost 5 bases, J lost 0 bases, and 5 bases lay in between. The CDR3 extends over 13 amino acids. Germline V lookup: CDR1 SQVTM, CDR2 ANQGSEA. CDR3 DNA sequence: TGCAGCGTTCACAGCTCTGGGGCCAACGTCCTGACTTTC. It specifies CSVHSSGANVLTF. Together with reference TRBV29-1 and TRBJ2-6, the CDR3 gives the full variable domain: SAVISQKPSRDICQRGTSLTIQCQVDSQVTMMFWYRQQPGQSLTLIATANQGSEATYESGFVIDKFPISRPNLTFSTLTVSNMSPEDSSIYLCSVHSSGANVLTFGAGSRLTVL.

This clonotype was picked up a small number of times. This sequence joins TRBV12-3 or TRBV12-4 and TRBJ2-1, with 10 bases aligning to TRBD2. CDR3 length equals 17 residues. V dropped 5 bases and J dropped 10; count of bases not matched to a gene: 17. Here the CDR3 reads CASSLRPLAGVGREQFF. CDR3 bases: TGTGCCAGCAGTCTCCGGCCCCTAGCGGGAGTGGGACGAGAGCAGTTCTTC.

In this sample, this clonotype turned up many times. CDR3 in amino acids: CATLDTDRHYEQYF. The CDR3 coding sequence is TGCGCCACTCTCGACACGGACCGTCACTACGAGCAGTACTTC. The chain recombines TRBV10-1 with TRBJ2-7; D not certain. The germline CDR1 and CDR2 sequences are WNHNN and SYGVQD (reference sequence). Trimming took 10 bases from V and 3 from J, leaving 19 bases between them. This CDR3 is 14 amino acids long.

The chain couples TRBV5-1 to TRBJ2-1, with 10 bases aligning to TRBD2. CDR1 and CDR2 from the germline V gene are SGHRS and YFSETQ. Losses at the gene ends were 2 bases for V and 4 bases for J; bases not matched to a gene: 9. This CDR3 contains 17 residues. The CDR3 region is CASSFGPAGGPYNEQFF. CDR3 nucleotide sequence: TGCGCCAGCAGCTTCGGCCCAGCGGGAGGGCCTTACAATGAGCAGTTCTTC.

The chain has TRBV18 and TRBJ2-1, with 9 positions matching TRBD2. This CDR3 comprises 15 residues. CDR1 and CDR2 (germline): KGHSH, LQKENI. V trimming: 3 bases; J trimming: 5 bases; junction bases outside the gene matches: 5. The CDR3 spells CASSPGLARNNEQFF. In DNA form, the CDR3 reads TGTGCCAGCTCACCCGGACTAGCGAGGAACAATGAGCAGTTCTTC.

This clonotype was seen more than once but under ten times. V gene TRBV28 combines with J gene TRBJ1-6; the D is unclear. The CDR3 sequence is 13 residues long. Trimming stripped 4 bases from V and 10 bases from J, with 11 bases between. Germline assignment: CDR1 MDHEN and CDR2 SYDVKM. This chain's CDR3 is CASSSEGGSPLHF. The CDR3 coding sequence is TGTGCCAGCAGTTCAGAGGGTGGGTCACCCCTCCACTTT.

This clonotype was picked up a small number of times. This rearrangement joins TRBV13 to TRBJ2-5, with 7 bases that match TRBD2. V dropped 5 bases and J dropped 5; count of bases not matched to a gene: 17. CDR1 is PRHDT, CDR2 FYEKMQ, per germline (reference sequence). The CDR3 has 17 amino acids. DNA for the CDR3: TGTGCCAGCAGCCTTAGTGGTATGGCGGGAGTAATGGAGACCCAGTACTTC. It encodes CASSLSGMAGVMETQYF.

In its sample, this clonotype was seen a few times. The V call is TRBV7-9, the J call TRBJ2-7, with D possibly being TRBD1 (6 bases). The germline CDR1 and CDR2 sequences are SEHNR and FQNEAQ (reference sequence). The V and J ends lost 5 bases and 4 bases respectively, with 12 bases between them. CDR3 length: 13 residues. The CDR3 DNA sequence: TGTGCCAGCAGCCCTAACGGACAGTACGAGCAGTACTTC. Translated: CASSPNGQYEQYF.

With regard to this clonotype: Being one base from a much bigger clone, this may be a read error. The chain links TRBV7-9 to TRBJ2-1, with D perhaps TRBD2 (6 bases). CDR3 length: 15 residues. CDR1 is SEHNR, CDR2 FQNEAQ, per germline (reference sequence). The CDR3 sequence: CASSLDGGIYNEQIF. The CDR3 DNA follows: TGTGCCAGCAGCTTAGACGGGGGAATCTACAATGAGCAGATCTTC.